This TCR beta chain appears in the sequencing data of a study of T cell responses to AZD1222 COVID-19 vaccine. The assay was immunoSEQ multiplex PCR, and TCRdb's table has in-frame clones only and misses some. The repertoire holds some 120,000 clones, with over 75% as singletons. Remarks on this clone: Within the sample, other DNA sequences also encode this same CDR3.

The sample consisted of peripheral blood, taken on day 0 of AZD1222 vaccination. The source of this sequence is an adult in good health.

The CDR3 DNA reads TGTGCCAGCAGCCTACAGGGGAACTATGGCTACACCTTC. This encodes CASSLQGNYGYTF. The chain links TRBV14 to TRBJ1-2, with TRBD1 matching 7 bases. There are 13 residues in the CDR3. Per germline, CDR1 SGHDN and CDR2 FVKESK. V gave up 4 bases and J gave up 2 bases; unmatched junction bases: 1.